Below are 27 T cell receptor beta chains sequenced from a single sample in a study of blood T cell repertoires in COVID-19 (dated by TCRdb to the early 2020s). The library was obtained by the immunoSEQ multiplex PCR assay. TCRdb stores this immuneACCESS table with in-frame sequences only. Part of the clones is absent; in the studies checked, under half of the shortfall reflects unresolved V genes, and no reason is known for the rest. The sample contains about 160,000 clones, roughly 84% of them found a single time. The ten largest make up over 9.5% of the sample. Sequencing was carried out using peripheral blood. The source of these receptors is a woman aged 80 or older with active or convalescent COVID-19.

This rearrangement joins TRBV11-1 to TRBJ2-5; 7 nucleotides line up with TRBD2. The length of the CDR3 is 15 residues. Germline CDR1 reads SGHAT; CDR2 reads FQDESV (reference sequence). J lost 7 bases, V lost 4 bases, and 12 bases had no gene match. The CDR3 DNA reads TGTGCCAGCAGCTCGAACCCGGGAGGAGTCGTGACCCAGTACTTC. Its protein product is CASSSNPGGVVTQYF.

This clone was seen only a few times. The chain recombines TRBV7-3 with TRBJ1-1; 7 nucleotides match TRBD1. Germline values: CDR1 SGHTA, CDR2 FQGTGA. The V segment lost 7 bases and the J segment 0 bases; nucleotides outside the gene matches: 2. The CDR3 has 13 residues. The CDR3 nucleotides are TGTGCCAGCAAGGGACAGCTGAACACTGAAGCTTTCTTT. Its translation: CASKGQLNTEAFF.

The chain employs TRBV7-6 and TRBJ2-3; 11 bases line up with TRBD2. Germline V CDR1 and CDR2: SGHVS, FNYEAQ. The CDR3 totals 18 residues. Trimming at V came to 3 bases and at J to 0 bases, leaving 8 bases not matched to a gene. CDR3 amino acids: CASSLRLAGISSTDTQYF. The CDR3 coding sequence is TGTGCCAGCAGCTTGAGACTAGCGGGGATTTCTAGCACAGATACGCAGTATTTT.

The chain uses TRBV11-3 and TRBJ2-1, with no clear D. Trimming cost V 4 bases and J 0 bases, with 4 bases left between them. Per germline, CDR1 SGHNT and CDR2 YENEEA. The CDR3 spans 13 residues. The CDR3 reads CASSSSSYNEQFF. The CDR3 region has the DNA TGTGCCAGCAGCTCTAGCTCCTACAATGAGCAGTTCTTC.

The chain links TRBV12-5 to TRBJ2-3; no clear D gene. Trimming cost V 1 base and J 0 bases, with 11 bases left between them. The germline gives CDR1 LGHNT, CDR2 FRNRAP. The CDR3 spans 16 residues. The CDR3 is CASGLGVSPSTDTQYF. CDR3 in DNA: TGTGCTAGTGGTTTGGGTGTTAGCCCTAGCACAGATACGCAGTATTTT.

The chain joins TRBV11-2 to TRBJ2-5; D might be TRBD1 (6 bases). The CDR3 runs 12 residues. V lost 6 bases and J 6 bases, leaving 11 bases between the germline ends. Germline values: CDR1 SGHAT, CDR2 FQNNGV. Here the CDR3 DNA reads TGTGCCAGCAGGGGGGCACGGCAGACCCAGTACTTC. Its protein product is CASRGARQTQYF.

This clone has a single count. The chain joins TRBV29-1 to TRBJ1-2; maybe TRBD1 (6 bases). There are 13 residues in the CDR3. Trimming removed 3 bases from V and 3 bases from J, with 11 bases in between. Germline CDR1 SQVTM, CDR2 ANQGSEA. CDR3 nucleotide sequence: TGCAGCGTTGAGAGTCAGGGGTACTATGGCTACACCTTC. Its protein product is CSVESQGYYGYTF.

The chain uses TRBV5-1 and TRBJ1-1; D is unclear. The germline gives CDR1 SGHRS, CDR2 YFSETQ. V lost 4 bases and J 0 bases, leaving 7 bases between the germline ends. This CDR3 is built from 13 residues. This CDR3 is CASSGQLNTEAFF. CDR3 coding DNA: TGCGCCAGCAGCGGGCAGTTGAACACTGAAGCTTTCTTT.

The CDR3 is CASWNTGGNTEAFF. The CDR3 DNA follows: TGTGCCAGCTGGAACACAGGGGGAAACACTGAAGCTTTCTTT. The chain combines TRBV6-5 with TRBJ1-1; 8 nucleotides agree with TRBD1. V shed 8 bases and J 2 bases; nucleotides not matched to a gene: 7. From germline, CDR1 is MNHEY and CDR2 SVGAGI. The CDR3 sequence is 14 residues long.

As to this clone: One end of the junction is discordant with germline, which a read error may explain. The V gene is TRBV5-1, the J gene TRBJ2-7, with 8 bases aligning to TRBD1. Germline assignment: CDR1 SGHRS and CDR2 YFSETQ. The CDR3 is made up of 14 amino acids. CDR3 sequence (DNA): TGCGCCAGCAGCCCTGGACAGGGCTCCCACGAGCAGTACTTC. Encoded protein: CASSPGQGSHEQYF. The full variable domain, rest sourced from reference TRBV5-1 and TRBJ2-7, is KAGVTQTPRYLIKTRGQQVTLSCSPISGHRSVSWYQQTPGQGLQFLFEYFSETQRNKGNFPGRFSGRQFSNSRSEMNVSTLELGDSALYLCASSPGQGSHEQYFGPGTRLTVT.

This clone has a single count. This chain connects TRBV6-5 to TRBJ2-7, with TRBD1 matching over 9 bases. CDR1 is MNHEY, CDR2 SVGAGI, per germline. V lost 5 bases, J lost 4 bases, and 9 bases stayed unmatched. The CDR3 consists of 15 residues. CDR3 loop: CASSLYNRGPYEQYF. The DNA for the CDR3 is TGTGCCAGCAGTCTGTATAACAGGGGGCCGTACGAGCAGTACTTC.

This clone was counted a single time. The rearrangement links TRBV19 to TRBJ1-5, with D tentatively TRBD1 (6 bases). CDR1 and CDR2 from the germline V gene are LNHDA and SQIVND (reference sequence). This CDR3 has 13 amino acids. V dropped 5 bases and J dropped 4 bases, with 9 bases sitting between them. This chain's CDR3 is CASSPQGNQPQHF. As DNA, the CDR3 is TGTGCCAGTAGTCCGCAGGGGAATCAGCCCCAGCATTTT.

This sequence joins TRBV4-1 and TRBJ1-2; D perhaps matches TRBD1 (6 bases). This CDR3 has 15 amino acids. Germline lookup yields CDR1 MGHRA and CDR2 YSYEKL. Trimming took off 0 bases at V and 3 bases at J, with 11 bases between the two ends. The CDR3 sequence is CASSQDDRRYYGYTF. CDR3 sequence (DNA): TGCGCCAGCAGCCAAGATGACAGGAGGTACTATGGCTACACCTTC.

The rearrangement joins TRBV15 to TRBJ2-5; TRBD1 agrees at 9 bases. The CDR3 length is 16 residues. Germline V gene sequence: CDR1 LNHNV, CDR2 YYDKDF (reference sequence). V was clipped by 5 bases and J by 1 base; unmatched bases: 8. CDR3 bases: TGTGCCACCAGCGGAACAGGGGGCGGTCTCCAAGAGACCCAGTACTTC. This sequence encodes CATSGTGGGLQETQYF.

The V and J genes are TRBV9 and TRBJ1-2; D unresolved. With 3 bases removed from V and 6 bases from J, the gap between germline ends came to 21 bases. The CDR3 length is 16 residues. CDR1 is SGDLS, CDR2 YYNGEE, per germline. CDR3 region: CASSALGIPRIDGYTF. The CDR3 DNA sequence: TGTGCCAGCAGCGCCCTCGGGATCCCGAGGATTGATGGCTACACCTTC.

This clone was picked up one time. This chain uses TRBV3-1 (or the pseudogene TRBV3-2) with TRBJ2-7; maybe TRBD1 (5 bases). Germline V lookup: CDR1 LGHDT, CDR2 YNNKEL (reference sequence). V lost 3 bases to trimming and J lost 3 bases, with 6 bases between them. CDR3 length: 12 amino acids. The chain's CDR3 is CASSQTDYEQYF. The CDR3 bases are TGTGCCAGCAGCCAGACAGACTACGAGCAGTACTTC.

The genes are TRBV5-1 and TRBJ2-1; 12 bases fit TRBD1. After removal of 4 bases from V and 15 bases from J, the junction contained 8 bases not matched to a gene. This CDR3 spans 13 amino acids. Germline V gene lookup returns CDR1 SGHRS and CDR2 YFSETQ. CDR3 loop: CASSEGTGGEVFF. DNA for the CDR3: TGCGCCAGCAGCGAAGGGACAGGGGGCGAGGTGTTCTTC.

The rearrangement links TRBV19 to TRBJ1-1, with D possibly matching TRBD1 (6 bases). The CDR3 is 13 residues long. Germline CDR1 reads LNHDA; CDR2 reads SQIVND (reference sequence). V lost 6 bases to trimming and J lost 6 bases, with 14 bases between them. CDR3 region: CASRRTDSAEAFF. Here the CDR3 DNA reads TGTGCCAGTAGAAGGACAGATTCGGCTGAAGCTTTCTTT.

This clone was observed once. This chain links TRBV28 with TRBJ1-1; 8 bases are shared with TRBD1. The germline gives CDR1 MDHEN, CDR2 SYDVKM. After removal of 2 bases from V and 1 base from J, the junction contained 3 bases not matched to a gene. The CDR3 is made up of 15 amino acids. CDR3 sequence reads: CASSLQGARNTEAFF. The CDR3, as DNA: TGTGCCAGCAGTTTACAGGGGGCAAGGAACACTGAAGCTTTCTTT.

The DNA for the CDR3 is TGTGCTTTAAAACAGGGCTCCTATGGCTACACCTTC. Translated: CALKQGSYGYTF. V gene TRBV30 combines with J gene TRBJ1-2; D is possibly TRBD1 (6 bases). CDR1 is GTSNPN and CDR2 is SVGIG in the germline V gene (reference sequence). The CDR3 covers 12 residues.

This clone is a singleton in its sample. This sequence joins TRBV28 and TRBJ1-2; 7 bases match TRBD1. CDR1 MDHEN and CDR2 SYDVKM come from the germline V gene. Unmatched junction bases numbered 7, after V lost 5 bases and J lost 1 base. CDR3 length equals 15 residues. CDR3 residues: CASSLPGGYNYGYTF. The CDR3 DNA reads as TGTGCCAGCAGTCTTCCAGGGGGGTATAACTATGGCTACACCTTC.

The chain links TRBV3-1 (or the pseudogene TRBV3-2) to TRBJ2-5; 11 bases fit TRBD2. The CDR3 is 16 amino acids. The V segment lost 4 bases and the J segment 1 base; nucleotides outside the gene matches: 5. CDR1 LGHDT and CDR2 YNNKEL come from the germline V gene (reference sequence). CDR3 DNA sequence: TGTGCCAGCAGCCGAGGACTAGCGGGTATCCAAGAGACCCAGTACTTC. Its protein product is CASSRGLAGIQETQYF.

The chain uses TRBV7-3 and TRBJ2-3; D not resolved. Per germline, CDR1 SGHTA and CDR2 FQGTGA. The V and J ends lost 1 base and 0 bases respectively, with 11 bases between them. The CDR3 consists of 16 residues. CDR3 bases: TGTGCCAGCAGCTTAAGGGTTGGCGGTAGCACAGATACGCAGTATTTT. This codes for CASSLRVGGSTDTQYF.

The chain links TRBV2 to TRBJ1-2; D unclear. Germline CDR1 reads SNHLY; CDR2 reads FYNNEI. V was cut by 4 bases and J by 4 bases, with 13 bases left in between. The CDR3 consists of 14 residues. The CDR3 region has the DNA TGTGCCAGCAGTGCCAGCCGACTGCCCTATGGCTACACCTTC. Translated: CASSASRLPYGYTF.

In nucleotides, the CDR3 is TGTGCCAGCAGTGCTATCAATAATTCACCCCTCCACTTT. Translating gives CASSAINNSPLHF. The chain is built from TRBV2 and TRBJ1-6; D gene unclear. Germline V gene data show CDR1 as SNHLY and CDR2 as FYNNEI. CDR3 length equals 13 residues. V dropped 4 bases and J dropped 5 bases, with 6 bases sitting between them.

The rearrangement uses TRBV6-1 and TRBJ1-3, with a tentative D call TRBD1 (6 bases). V was clipped by 3 bases and J by 1 base, with 19 bases between them. Germline V gene sequence: CDR1 MNHNS, CDR2 SASEGT. The length of the CDR3 is 18 residues. The CDR3 coding sequence is TGTGCCAGCAGTGAGGAGCAGGGGACCTTCTTTTCTGGAAACACCATATATTTT. Amino acids: CASSEEQGTFFSGNTIYF.

The chain is built from TRBV28 and TRBJ2-3; 10 bases line up with TRBD1. Germline V lookup: CDR1 MDHEN, CDR2 SYDVKM. The J segment lost 6 bases and the V segment lost 7 bases, leaving 7 bases of the junction unmatched. The CDR3 length is 14 residues. The CDR3 DNA is TGTGCCAGCAAGCGGGACAGGGGAGCCGATACGCAGTATTTT. Its translation is CASKRDRGADTQYF.